This T cell receptor (beta chain) was recovered during a study of T-cell reconstitution after alpha-beta-depleted transplantation in children. The study, taken as a whole, reports: It was newly produced T cells that mostly accounted for T-cell counts and diversity one year after transplant. The study traced high day-60 TCRbeta diversity in some patients to surviving recipient T cells and thymic progenitors. Approximately two months post-transplant, alpha-beta T cells reportedly originated from several hundred expanded graft clones.

Unique molecular identifiers were incorporated during preparation of the TCRbeta library. TCRdb called the PCR reads again in MiXCR, with one record for every CDR3 protein. The repertoire holds 700,000 to 950,000 distinct CDR3 sequences, with 16% as singletons. This CDR3 region has 16 residues. Trimming removed 4 bases from V and 2 bases from J, with 17 bases in between. There are many counts of this clonotype. Its antigen remains unknown. The sequence was collected from a male patient aged 10-17 years who had a stem cell transplant for acute lymphoblastic leukemia, so the T cells may come from the graft donor. Source: PBMCs, mostly from graft donor cells, taken 360 days after TCRalphabeta/CD19-depleted stem cell transplant. The chain couples TRBV12-3 or TRBV12-4 to TRBJ2-5; the D gene could be TRBD1 or TRBD2 (7 bases each). The CDR3 DNA reads TGTGCCAGCAGTTCCTTCAGGGGGGGAAAACAAGAGACCCAGTACTTC. It yields the protein CASSSFRGGKQETQYF.